This T cell receptor (beta chain) came from a study of OX40 agonist ivuxolimab in advanced cancers. Germline CDR1 GTSNPN, CDR2 SVGIG (reference sequence). The length of the CDR3 is 17 residues. The V gene lost 3 bases and the J gene lost 0 bases, with 17 bases spanning the gap. Findings and limits, study-wide: Certain nonresponding patients likewise had low normalized T-cell clonal expansion.

Repertoires were generated with immunoSEQ multiplex PCR, while TCRdb's copy carries only in-frame clones and drops some. The table includes about 89,000 clones, roughly 86% detected once. This clone was observed a few times. Its cognate antigen is unknown. The starting material was CD4+ or CD8+ T cells sorted from blood, obtained in a trial of the OX40 agonist ivuxolimab. The origin of this receptor is an adult with an advanced solid tumor such as melanoma, head and neck, liver or kidney cancer. V usage is TRBV30 and J usage is TRBJ2-2; D remains ambiguous. The CDR3 DNA reads as TGTGCCTGGAGGGCCCTATGGATGGCGGCGAACACCGGGGAGCTGTTTTTT. Its protein is CAWRALWMAANTGELFF.